This TCR beta chain stems from a study of T cells in Graves' hyperthyroidism and ophthalmopathy. Study results and caveats: Peripheral blood also featured most of the thyroid clonotypes expanded above 0.001. Ophthalmopathy stood apart from stable hyperthyroidism in a 13 V-J model.

This clonotype has just a few counts. The antigen is undetermined. V lost 3 bases and J lost 4; bases outside the gene matches: 4. The CDR3 has 15 amino acids. Together with thyroid ultrasound, orbital computed tomography, serum thyroxine and TRAb, clinical symptoms were used for diagnoses. RNA transcripts were the template for amplifying TCR beta CDR3 regions. Initially, a first-round RT-PCR of the TCR CDR3 employed the HTBI primer set. TCRdb redid the calling of the multiplex PCR reads with MiXCR, one entry per CDR3 protein. The sample contains 600,000 to 700,000 distinct CDR3 sequences, about 45% of which appear only once.

The chain has TRBV12-3 or TRBV12-4 and TRBJ1-1; the match to TRBD1 covers 11 bases. Sample: peripheral blood or thyroid tissue (not recorded which). The source of this sequence is an adult man with Graves' disease, either hyperthyroidism or ophthalmopathy (not recorded which). The CDR3 region is CASSFAGTGGTEAFF. The CDR3 nucleotides are TGTGCCAGCAGTTTCGCCGGGACAGGGGGCACTGAAGCTTTCTTT.